The T cell receptor (beta chain) under discussion was sequenced for a study of CXCR3-negative and CXCR3-positive naive CD8 T cells. The overall study: Across all libraries, TRB reads numbered approximately 140 million, with about 1.5 +/- 0.3 million in each library.

Concerning this clonotype: Its antigen remains unidentified.

Points from the study as a whole: CXCR3 levels fell partly with cryopreservation; most assays relied on fresh PBMCs. Naive CXCR3-negative cells resembled naive CXCR3-positive cells in TRBV-TRBJ usage; memory cells differed.

Germline V lookup: CDR1 MNHEY, CDR2 SMNVEV (reference sequence). CDR3 length: 13 residues. All TRB cDNA libraries came from 5' RACE performed with UMI labels. TCRdb reanalyzed the 5' RACE reads and collapses them to one entry per CDR3 protein, without DNA. The specimen's table records some 40,000 distinct CDR3 sequences. The sample was memory CD8+ T cells from blood. The source is a human donor in good health. Some clones in this sample may be carry-over from other donors' samples. This rearrangement joins TRBV27 to TRBJ1-5; the D gene TCRdb calls, TRBD1, cannot be checked with no DNA. This CDR3 reads CASSFSRDQPQHF.